This TCR beta chain originates from a study of memory CD4+ T cells and cytomegalovirus serostatus. Method: immunoSEQ multiplex PCR; TCRdb's copy keeps in-frame clones and lacks some. In the table there are 55,000 to 60,000 clones, about 81% of which are singletons. Notes on this clone: Its antigen is currently unknown.

Germline assignment: CDR1 MDHEN and CDR2 SYDVKM. The CDR3 is 15 amino acids. With 5 bases clipped from V and 5 bases from J, the junction kept 4 bases outside the gene matches. The sort gate was single viable CD3+CD4+CD8-CD45RO+ cells for memory CD4+ T cells. Findings of the study overall: The CMV-associated TCR signature appears largely within the CD4+ memory repertoire. Of 150 to 200 reported CMV TCRbeta sequences, about 67 were found in memory CD4+ repertoires.

This clonotype was sampled from an adult in good health and CMV-seronegative. This rearrangement joins TRBV28 to TRBJ2-1; 12 bases agree with TRBD2. Source material: memory CD4+ T cells from blood. DNA for the CDR3: TGTGCCAGCAGTGCTAGCGGGAGGGTTGACAATGAGCAGTTCTTC. The encoded protein is CASSASGRVDNEQFF.